This entry concerns a single T cell receptor (beta chain). These data are taken from a study of control samples from healthy donors and cancer patients. The CDR3 is 14 residues long. Germline V lookup: CDR1 MDHEN, CDR2 SYDVKM. V was trimmed by 7 bases and J by 5 bases, leaving 14 bases between them. The method was immunoSEQ multiplex PCR; TCRdb's version includes in-frame clones alone and lacks a portion of them. The sample has about 160,000 clones; about 93% are singletons. J is TRBJ1-4 and V is TRBV28; D gene uncertain. The TCR originated in a woman aged 25 to 39 in good health. Sequencing was done on a sample of blood. CDR3 sequence (DNA): TGTGCCAGCACCCTAGGCCAGTTAAATGAAAAACTGTTTTTT. Residues: CASTLGQLNEKLFF.